The 26 T cell receptor beta chains listed next were all sequenced from one sample in a study of beta chain features in type 1 diabetes. Expressed TCRB transcripts were sequenced, since all the RNA that had been isolated was reverse transcribed. The assay was immunoSEQ multiplex PCR, and TCRdb's table has in-frame clones only and misses some. The table shows about 320,000 clones, with around 15% occurring only once. Sequencing was done on a sample of central memory CD4+ T cells from blood. These receptors were taken from a man younger than 45 in good health.

This clone was recorded at least ten times. This sequence joins TRBV10-3 and TRBJ2-2, with D unresolved. This CDR3 is built from 15 residues. The V end lost 10 bases, the J end lost 6 bases, and 21 bases lay between the germline ends. Germline values: CDR1 ENHRY, CDR2 SYGVKD. CDR3 bases: TGTGCCAGCCTCCATCAGTCCGGGCAATCCGGGGAGCTGTTTTTT. Residues: CASLHQSGQSGELFF.

The sample holds a few counts of this clone. V gene TRBV5-4 combines with J gene TRBJ2-1; the D gene is possibly TRBD2 (7 bases). Germline CDR1 and CDR2: SGHNT and YYREEE (reference sequence). The CDR3 spans 14 residues. V was cut by 5 bases and J by 8 bases, with 17 bases left in between. CDR3 amino acids: CASRVGGRRDEQFF. Here the CDR3 DNA reads TGTGCCAGCAGAGTGGGGGGGCGTAGGGATGAGCAGTTCTTC.

This clone turned up a few times. The chain carries TRBV7-2 and TRBJ1-2; unclear D gene. This CDR3 region has 13 residues. Trimming pared 3 bases from V and 3 bases from J, leaving 8 bases between. In germline, CDR1 is SGHTA, CDR2 FQGNSA. The CDR3 region is CASSFSSYYGYTF. CDR3 coding DNA: TGTGCCAGCAGCTTTAGCTCCTACTATGGCTACACCTTC.

The chain carries TRBV6-4 and TRBJ1-5; possibly TRBD1 for D (5 bases). The V end was cut by 3 bases, the J end by 6 bases, with 15 bases between. Germline CDR1 reads MRHNA; CDR2 reads SNTAGT. CDR3 length: 15 residues. The CDR3 DNA sequence: TGTGCCAGCAGTGATTGGAGGGGAAGATTTCAGCCCCAGCATTTT. It encodes CASSDWRGRFQPQHF.

The rearrangement joins TRBV28 to TRBJ2-5; 8 bases agree with TRBD1. The CDR3 runs 14 residues. Trimming removed 6 bases from V and 4 bases from J; junction bases left unmatched: 7. The germline gives CDR1 MDHEN, CDR2 SYDVKM. The CDR3 nucleotides are TGTGCCAGCAGGAGGACAGGGCCCGTAGAGACCCAGTACTTC. Its protein is CASRRTGPVETQYF.

This clone was counted between two and nine times. The chain recombines TRBV6-5 with TRBJ1-6, with D tentatively TRBD1 (6 bases). This CDR3 contains 11 residues. The V and J ends lost 2 bases and 16 bases respectively, with 9 bases between them. Germline loops: CDR1 MNHEY, CDR2 SVGAGI. The CDR3 loop reads CASSYGDTLHF. The CDR3 DNA reads as TGTGCCAGCAGTTACGGGGACACTCTCCACTTT.

This clone was counted between two and nine times. The chain carries TRBV28 and TRBJ2-4, with TRBD2 matching 10 bases. This CDR3 has 15 residues. Per the germline V gene, CDR1 is MDHEN and CDR2 is SYDVKM. V shed 4 bases and J 6 bases; nucleotides not matched to a gene: 6. The CDR3 protein is CASSSPTSGLNIQYF. The CDR3 DNA reads TGTGCCAGCAGTTCCCCGACTAGCGGGCTAAACATTCAGTACTTC. The full variable domain, its missing parts supplied by reference TRBV28 and TRBJ2-4, is DVKVTQSSRYLVKRTGEKVFLECVQDMDHENMFWYRQDPGLGLRLIYFSYDVKMKEKGDIPEGYSVSREKKERFSLILESASTNQTSMYLCASSSPTSGLNIQYFGAGTRLSVL.

DNA for the CDR3: TGTGCCAGCAGCTTTAGGCGCGAGCAGTACTTC. Amino acids: CASSFRREQYF. The chain carries TRBV5-4 and TRBJ2-7; D uncertain. The CDR3 sequence is 11 residues long. Germline assignment: CDR1 SGHNT and CDR2 YYREEE (reference sequence). Trimming took off 2 bases at V and 6 bases at J, with 6 bases between the two ends. The full variable domain, its missing parts supplied by reference TRBV5-4 and TRBJ2-7, is ETGVTQSPTHLIKTRGQQVTLRCSSQSGHNTVSWYQQALGQGPQFIFQYYREEENGRGNFPPRFSGLQFPNYSSELNVNALELDDSALYLCASSFRREQYFGPGTRLTVT.

This clone was counted at least ten times. The V gene is TRBV19, the J gene TRBJ2-1, with 7 bases matching TRBD2. CDR3 length equals 15 residues. With 5 bases clipped from V and 0 bases from J, the junction kept 4 bases outside the gene matches. Per germline, CDR1 LNHDA and CDR2 SQIVND (reference sequence). CDR3 sequence: CASSSRTSSYNEQFF. The CDR3, as DNA: TGTGCCAGTAGTTCGAGGACTAGCTCCTACAATGAGCAGTTCTTC.

This clone has a handful of counts. This chain joins TRBV7-9 and TRBJ1-3, with D maybe TRBD1 (5 bases). This CDR3 is 14 amino acids long. Deletions cut 6 bases from V and 2 bases from J, with 11 bases between. CDR1 is SEHNR, CDR2 FQNEAQ, per germline (reference sequence). CDR3 loop: CASSLGVTGNTIYF. CDR3 DNA sequence: TGTGCCAGCAGTCTAGGGGTAACTGGAAACACCATATATTTT.

This clone was seen only a few times. The chain is built from TRBV2 and TRBJ1-2; weak D call: TRBD1 (5 bases). The germline CDR1 and CDR2 sequences are SNHLY and FYNNEI. With 2 bases removed from V and 7 bases from J, the gap between germline ends came to 5 bases. The CDR3 loop spans 11 amino acids. CDR3 region: CASSEQGGYTF. CDR3 in DNA: TGTGCCAGCAGTGAACAGGGTGGCTACACCTTC.

This chain connects TRBV4-1 to TRBJ1-1; perhaps TRBD1 as D (6 bases). This CDR3 is 15 amino acids long. Germline lookup yields CDR1 MGHRA and CDR2 YSYEKL. V was cut by 0 bases and J by 6 bases, with 14 bases left in between. CDR3 sequence (DNA): TGCGCCAGCAGCCAAGAGGGGGGCACAGGCCCTGAAGCTTTCTTT. Translation: CASSQEGGTGPEAFF.

This clone was picked up a small number of times. The CDR3 DNA is TGTGCCAGCTCACCTCGGAGGGGTGACGAGCAGTACGTC. This codes for CASSPRRGDEQYV. The J gene is TRBJ2-7, the V gene TRBV18, with D possibly TRBD2 on 6 matching bases. Germline assignment: CDR1 KGHSH and CDR2 LQKENI. Trimming removed 3 bases at V and 5 bases at J, with 11 bases between. CDR3 length: 13 residues.

This clone was seen only a few times. The chain has TRBV11-2 and TRBJ1-3, with TRBD1 as a possible D gene (5 bases). Trimming removed 5 bases at V and 3 bases at J, with 26 bases between. CDR1 is SGHAT and CDR2 is FQNNGV in the germline V gene. The CDR3 is 19 amino acids. The CDR3 loop is CASSPRNITRQRFGNTIYF. The DNA for the CDR3 is TGTGCCAGCAGCCCCCGCAACATTACGCGACAGAGATTTGGAAACACCATATATTTT.

This rearrangement joins TRBV19 to TRBJ2-3; D is possibly TRBD1 or TRBD2 (6 bases each). The CDR3 totals 16 residues. Deletions cut 6 bases from V and 4 bases from J, with 20 bases between. The germline V gene has CDR1 LNHDA and CDR2 SQIVND (reference sequence). The CDR3 DNA reads TGTGCCAGTAGCTCGGGAGCAGGGGCTTTCGCAGATACGCAGTATTTT. Protein: CASSSGAGAFADTQYF.

V and J are TRBV5-1 and TRBJ2-7; a weak D match, TRBD1 (6 bases). Between the trimmed V and J ends, which lost 4 bases and 6 bases, there was a span of 11 bases. Germline CDR1 reads SGHRS; CDR2 reads YFSETQ. The CDR3 runs to 12 residues. The CDR3 loop is CASSRTEGEQYF. In DNA, the CDR3 is TGCGCCAGCAGCAGGACAGAGGGCGAGCAGTACTTC.

This chain connects TRBV29-1 to TRBJ2-3, with D unclear. CDR1 is SQVTM, CDR2 ANQGSEA, per germline. This CDR3 comprises 13 residues. V was clipped by 6 bases and J by 4 bases, with 14 bases between them. CDR3 amino acids: CSVGVSRADTQYF. The CDR3 DNA reads as TGCAGCGTAGGAGTTAGTCGGGCAGATACGCAGTATTTT.

The DNA of the CDR3 is TGTGCCAGCCCTGAAGGGGGACAGGCCTACGAGCAGTACGTC. It codes for CASPEGGQAYEQYV. The rearrangement links TRBV6-1 to TRBJ2-7, with 8 bases aligning to TRBD1. Germline values: CDR1 MNHNS, CDR2 SASEGT. The CDR3 consists of 14 residues. V shed 8 bases and J 2 bases; nucleotides not matched to a gene: 8.

This chain links TRBV7-3 with TRBJ2-3; a weak D match, TRBD2 (5 bases). CDR3 size: 15 residues. From germline, CDR1 is SGHTA and CDR2 FQGTGA. V was pared by 4 bases and J by 1 base, with 12 bases between. The CDR3 region is CASSWLADRTDTQYF. CDR3 bases: TGTGCCAGCAGCTGGCTAGCTGACCGCACAGATACGCAGTATTTT.

This clone has only a few counts. The rearrangement joins TRBV6-6 to TRBJ2-7; D is possibly TRBD1 (6 bases). V lost 4 bases, J lost 2 bases, and 12 bases lay in between. The CDR3 has 14 residues. From germline, CDR1 is MNHNY and CDR2 SVGAGI (reference sequence). CDR3 in amino acids: CASSFTGTPYEQYV. DNA of the CDR3: TGTGCCAGCAGTTTCACAGGGACCCCCTACGAGCAGTACGTC.

A few counts support this clone. The chain links TRBV15 to TRBJ1-5; 8 bases fit TRBD1. V lost 0 bases to trimming and J lost 6 bases; unmatched junction nucleotides: 13. From germline, CDR1 is LNHNV and CDR2 YYDKDF (reference sequence). CDR3 length: 18 amino acids. The CDR3 spells CATSRELPGQVTLQPQHF. Here the CDR3 DNA reads TGTGCCACCAGCAGAGAACTACCGGGACAGGTAACCCTTCAGCCCCAGCATTTT.

About this clone: This probably arose from a read error, given a far larger clone one base away. Distinct nucleotide sequences in the sample also encode this CDR3. The chain recombines TRBV5-4 with TRBJ2-3, with 9 positions matching TRBD2. Germline V gene lookup returns CDR1 SGHNT and CDR2 YYREEE (reference sequence). CDR3 length equals 16 residues. The DNA for the CDR3 is TGCGCCAGCAGCTTCGCCTCGCGGGGGGGAGGGGATACGCAGTATTTT. Protein product: CASSFASRGGGDTQYF. Filled out from reference TRBV5-4 and TRBJ2-3, the complete variable domain reads ETGVTQSPTHLIKTRGQQVTLRCSSQSGHNTVSWYQQALGQGPQFIFQYYREEENGRGNFPPRFSGLQFPNYSSELNVNALELDDSALYLCASSFASRGGGDTQYFGPGTRLTVL.

The chain joins TRBV4-3 to TRBJ2-5, with D possibly TRBD2 on 6 matching bases. The CDR3 has 15 amino acids. V dropped 0 bases and J dropped 1 base, with 9 bases sitting between them. Germline CDR1 is LGHNA and CDR2 is YSLEER. CDR3 nucleotides: TGCGCCAGCAGCCAAGACGGACTAAGCCAAGAGACCCAGTACTTC. Its translation: CASSQDGLSQETQYF.

The sample holds a few counts of this clone. The CDR3 here is CASSLTLEGEQYF. The CDR3 DNA is TGTGCCAGCAGCTTAACCCTGGAGGGCGAGCAGTACTTC. The V gene is TRBV7-2, the J gene TRBJ2-7; D is possibly TRBD2 (6 bases). Trimming left V 2 bases short and J 6 bases short, with 11 bases between. CDR3 length equals 13 residues. Germline V gene data show CDR1 as SGHTA and CDR2 as FQGNSA.

The rearrangement joins TRBV2 to TRBJ1-2; D is undetermined. The V gene lost 0 bases and the J gene lost 5 bases, with 4 bases spanning the gap. This CDR3 comprises 12 residues. Germline lookup yields CDR1 SNHLY and CDR2 FYNNEI. The CDR3 sequence: CASSEAKYGYTF. Written as DNA, the CDR3 is TGTGCCAGCAGTGAAGCGAAGTATGGCTACACCTTC. The complete variable domain, with remaining parts taken from reference TRBV2 and TRBJ1-2, reads EPEVTQTPSHQVTQMGQEVILRCVPISNHLYFYWYRQILGQKVEFLVSFYNNEISEKSEIFDDQFSVERPDGSNFTLKIRSTKLEDSAMYFCASSEAKYGYTFGSGTRLTVV.

The chain uses TRBV7-9 and TRBJ1-3; D is possibly TRBD1 (5 bases). V lost 4 bases and J lost 3, with 19 bases in between. Germline CDR1 reads SEHNR; CDR2 reads FQNEAQ (reference sequence). The CDR3 length is 17 residues. The CDR3 coding sequence is TGTGCCAGCAGCTCCGGTCAAGGGGACTATAGTGGAAACACCATATATTTT. This translates into CASSSGQGDYSGNTIYF.